The table lists the clone carrying this T cell receptor beta chain with many counts. The sample belongs to a study of human T cells and chemical hapten exposure. Study details: Patches with 0.01% DPC went on the upper back, and the tests were read at 6 days.

TCRdb passed the RACE reads through MiXCR, listing each CDR3 protein once. The profile shows tens of thousands of distinct CDR3 sequences, approximately 11% of them singletons. As for time point: patch test 3, about 24 weeks after DPC sensitization. Stated treatment: therapeutic diphenylcyclopropenone sensitization with weekly scalp DPC. The CDR3 runs 14 residues. Germline CDR1 is LGHDT and CDR2 is YNNKEL (reference sequence). V lost 4 bases, J lost 3 bases, and 12 bases lay in between. The V call is TRBV3-1, the J call TRBJ1-1; no clear D gene. Sequencing used whole blood, obtained in connection with sensitization to the hapten diphenylcyclopropenone (DPC). The receptor comes from a woman in her thirties with alopecia areata. Some clones in this sample may be carry-over from other donors' samples. This CDR3 is CASSLTPRDTEAFF. CDR3 coding DNA: TGTGCCAGCAGCCTAACACCGCGAGACACTGAAGCTTTCTTT.